Presented here are 11 T cell receptor beta chains from one specimen sequenced in a study of human T cells and chemical hapten exposure. Whole blood, unfractionated, served as the material for total RNA extraction. TCRdb re-derived calls from the 5' RACE reads in MiXCR, one entry per CDR3 protein. The profile shows 65,000 to 95,000 distinct CDR3 sequences, less than 9.5% of them singletons. These receptors came from a male donor in good health.

This clonotype came up a few times. The chain employs TRBV7-2 and TRBJ1-2; 10 bases align to TRBD1. Trimming at V came to 5 bases and at J to 7 bases, leaving 10 bases not matched to a gene. The germline V gene has CDR1 SGHTA and CDR2 FQGNSA. The CDR3 extends over 15 amino acids. CDR3 DNA sequence: TGTGCCAGCAGCGTTCAGACAGGGGGCCTTGGTGGCTACACCTTC. As protein: CASSVQTGGLGGYTF.

This clonotype came up many times. The J gene is TRBJ2-2, the V gene TRBV27; D not certain. Per germline, CDR1 MNHEY and CDR2 SMNVEV (reference sequence). The CDR3 runs 12 residues. V was pared by 2 bases and J by 4 bases, with 2 bases between. For the CDR3, the DNA is TGTGCCAGCAGTTTAATCACCGGGGAGCTGTTTTTT. This codes for CASSLITGELFF.

This clonotype showed up many times. V is TRBV20-1 and J is TRBJ1-5; possible D gene TRBD1, 6 bases. With 6 bases removed from V and 4 bases from J, the gap between germline ends came to 19 bases. CDR1 is DFQATT, CDR2 SNEGSKA, per germline (reference sequence). The CDR3 has 15 amino acids. This CDR3 is CSAPLAGQGNQPQHF. The CDR3 coding sequence is TGCAGTGCCCCATTAGCGGGGCAGGGGAATCAGCCCCAGCATTTT.

In its sample, this clonotype was seen many times. The gene calls are TRBV7-9 and TRBJ2-5; D may correspond to TRBD1 or TRBD2 (5 bases each). The CDR3 consists of 12 residues. Germline assignment: CDR1 SEHNR and CDR2 FQNEAQ (reference sequence). Deletions cut 10 bases from V and 1 base from J, with 10 bases between. DNA of the CDR3: TGTGCCACCCGGGACGCCCAAGAGACCCAGTACTTC. Amino acid sequence: CATRDAQETQYF.

This clonotype was observed at least ten times. V usage is TRBV10-3 and J usage is TRBJ1-1, with 8 bases identical to TRBD1. The CDR3 length is 11 residues. V lost 10 bases and J lost 4; bases outside the gene matches: 2. Germline CDR1 is ENHRY and CDR2 is SYGVKD. CDR3 nucleotides: TGTGCCACACAGGGGGGCACTGAAGCTTTCTTT. It encodes CATQGGTEAFF.

This clonotype has a handful of counts. This chain links TRBV7-2 with TRBJ1-6; D not resolved. Germline CDR1 SGHTA, CDR2 FQGNSA. This CDR3 is 13 amino acids long. Trimming left V 3 bases short and J 8 bases short, with 8 bases between. CDR3 sequence (DNA): TGTGCCAGCAGCTTTATTGAGGATTCACCCCTCCACTTT. Translating gives CASSFIEDSPLHF.

This chain links TRBV29-1 with TRBJ1-1; 10 bases are shared with TRBD1. V lost 4 bases to trimming and J lost 8 bases; unmatched junction nucleotides: 10. Germline V gene lookup returns CDR1 SQVTM and CDR2 ANQGSEA. CDR3 size: 14 residues. CDR3 coding DNA: TGCAGCGTTGTGAGGGACAGGGGTTCTTCAGAAGCTTTCTTT. This encodes CSVVRDRGSSEAFF.

In its sample, this clonotype was seen many times. The rearrangement uses TRBV20-1 and TRBJ2-5, with 14 bases identical to TRBD2. The junction had 6 bases not matched to a gene; V was cut back by 4 bases and J by 2 bases. There are 16 residues in the CDR3. Germline CDR1 reads DFQATT; CDR2 reads SNEGSKA (reference sequence). In DNA form, the CDR3 reads TGCAGTGCTACCGGACTAGCGGGAGGACTGCAAGAGACCCAGTACTTC. It encodes CSATGLAGGLQETQYF.

The sample holds a few counts of this clonotype. CDR3 region: CASSLSVEQPQHF. CDR3 bases: TGTGCCAGCAGCTTATCGGTGGAGCAGCCCCAGCATTTT. The J gene is TRBJ1-5, the V gene TRBV7-2; unclear D gene. This CDR3 has 13 amino acids. V was clipped by 2 bases and J by 7 bases, with 9 bases between them. Germline V gene sequence: CDR1 SGHTA, CDR2 FQGNSA. The whole variable domain, remainder taken from reference TRBV7-2 and TRBJ1-5, is GAGVSQSPSNKVTEKGKDVELRCDPISGHTALYWYRQSLGQGLEFLIYFQGNSAPDKSGLPSDRFSAERTGGSVSTLTIQRTQQEDSAVYLCASSLSVEQPQHFGDGTRLSIL.

The chain recombines TRBV7-2 with TRBJ2-7; TRBD1 matches at 9 bases. The CDR3 extends over 14 amino acids. After removal of 1 base from V and 5 bases from J, the junction contained 3 bases not matched to a gene. The V gene's germline CDR1 is SGHTA and CDR2 FQGNSA. CDR3 residues: CASSLGGTGNEQYF. The CDR3 region has the DNA TGTGCCAGCAGCTTAGGGGGGACAGGGAACGAGCAGTACTTC.

In its sample, this clonotype was seen once. The rearrangement uses TRBV18 and TRBJ2-1, with 9 bases identical to TRBD1. The CDR3 sequence is 18 residues long. Trimming took 0 bases from V and 6 from J; bases not matched to a gene: 12. Germline V lookup: CDR1 KGHSH, CDR2 LQKENI. The CDR3 nucleotides read TGTGCCAGCTCACCACCCAGTGGAACAGGGGGCTCTTTCAATGAGCAGTTCTTC. It is translated as CASSPPSGTGGSFNEQFF. Variable domain in full (rest from reference TRBV18 and TRBJ2-1): NAGVMQNPRHLVRRRGQEARLRCSPMKGHSHVYWYRQLPEEGLKFMVYLQKENIIDESGMPKERFSAEFPKEGPSILRIQQVVRGDSAAYFCASSPPSGTGGSFNEQFFGPGTRLTVL.